Sequencing of this T cell receptor (beta chain) was carried out in a study of shared clonotypes between healthy human individuals. As for the study in general: The donor group consisted of a couple of women and three men, aged 18 to 49. Each donor's CD8 memory used one plate, CD8 naive two, each CD4 subset three. Broader study findings: Larger estimated richness was generally recorded for naive subsets relative to memory subsets.

The CDR3 has 13 residues. CDR1 and CDR2 (germline): GTSNPN, SVGIG (reference sequence). The V end was cut by 2 bases, the J end by 7 bases, with 11 bases between. Generated by immunoSEQ multiplex PCR, the TCRdb table keeps only in-frame clones and is missing some. The sample shows roughly 570,000 clones, 95% to 98% of them seen only once. This clone occurred once. The antigen is not known. In the naive CD8 group, cells lacked CD45RO and were positively selected for CCR7, so terminally differentiated effector memory CD45RA+ cells were left out. The receptor was derived from a young man in good health. The rearrangement joins TRBV30 to TRBJ1-4; no clear D gene. Input material: naive CD8+ T cells sorted from blood. The CDR3 coding sequence is TGTGCCTGGAGTCGAACCGTGGTTGAAAAACTGTTTTTT. Translation gives CAWSRTVVEKLFF.